This T cell receptor beta chain emerged from a study of Ad26.COV2.S vaccination and SARS-CoV-2 variants. Turning to the study itself: Into the muscle, Ad26.COV2.S was dosed once or twice, 56 days apart. Notes on the study in general: Spike-specific responses of CD8+ and CD4+ T cells were reported to display substantial breadth after vaccination. Relative to placebo recipients, vaccine recipients exhibited elevated spike-specific TCR breadth.

Indicated treatment: around 19 received Ad26.COV2.S at low or high dose, single or two shots; 5 received placebo; per-sample allocation not given. At day 63 after the first vaccine or placebo injection, samples were drawn. Wuhan-strain SARS-CoV-2 spike was expressed by the Ad26 vector that made up the vaccine. Points on this clone: Its antigen remains unknown.

Clones were sequenced by immunoSEQ multiplex PCR, and TCRdb holds only the in-frame ones, with some missing. The sample lists about 480,000 clones; around 88% were seen once. This CDR3 contains 15 residues. The V gene is TRBV21-1, the J gene TRBJ1-6. TRBV21-1 is a documented pseudogene. The source material was peripheral blood, sampled in a trial of Ad26.COV2.S vaccine versus placebo. The clonotype comes from a person between 18 and 65 years old who received the Ad26.COV2.S COVID-19 vaccine or a placebo. In DNA, the CDR3 is TGTGCCAGCAGCAAAAGGCGGGAAGGAAATTCACCCCTCCACTTT. Translated: CASSKRREGNSPLHF.